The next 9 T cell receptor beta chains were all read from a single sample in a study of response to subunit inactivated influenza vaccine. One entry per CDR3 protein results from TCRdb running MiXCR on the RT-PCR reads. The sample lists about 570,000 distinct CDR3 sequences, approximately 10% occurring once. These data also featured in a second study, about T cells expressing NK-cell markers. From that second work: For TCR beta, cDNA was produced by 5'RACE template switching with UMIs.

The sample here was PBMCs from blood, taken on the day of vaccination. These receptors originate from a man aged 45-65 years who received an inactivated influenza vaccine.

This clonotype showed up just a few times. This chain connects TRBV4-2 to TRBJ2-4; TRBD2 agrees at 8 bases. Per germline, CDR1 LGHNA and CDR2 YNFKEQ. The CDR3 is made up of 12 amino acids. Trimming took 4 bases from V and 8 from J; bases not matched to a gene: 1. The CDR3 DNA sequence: TGTGCCAGCAGCCCGGGGGGGGACATTCAGTACTTC. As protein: CASSPGGDIQYF.

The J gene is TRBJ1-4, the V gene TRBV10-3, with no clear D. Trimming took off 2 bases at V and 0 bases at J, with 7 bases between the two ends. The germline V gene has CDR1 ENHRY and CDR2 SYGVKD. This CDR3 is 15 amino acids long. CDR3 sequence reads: CAISEDVSTNEKLFF. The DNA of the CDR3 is TGTGCCATCAGTGAGGACGTTTCAACTAATGAAAAACTGTTTTTT.

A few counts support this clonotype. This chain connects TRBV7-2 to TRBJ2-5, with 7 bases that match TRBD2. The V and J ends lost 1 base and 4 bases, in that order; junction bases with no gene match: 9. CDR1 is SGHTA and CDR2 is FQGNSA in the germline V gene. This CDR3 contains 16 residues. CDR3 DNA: TGTGCCAGCAGCTTAGGGTGGACTAGAATGGGAGAGACCCAGTACTTC. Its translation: CASSLGWTRMGETQYF.

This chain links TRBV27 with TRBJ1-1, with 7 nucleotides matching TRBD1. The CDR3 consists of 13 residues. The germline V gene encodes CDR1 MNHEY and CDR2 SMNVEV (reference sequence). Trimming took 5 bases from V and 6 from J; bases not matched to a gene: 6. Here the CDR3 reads CASSAYRGSEAFF. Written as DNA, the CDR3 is TGTGCCAGCAGTGCATACAGGGGATCTGAAGCTTTCTTT.

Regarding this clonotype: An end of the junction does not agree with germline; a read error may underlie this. CDR3 in amino acids: CASSYSGTSGDVF. The CDR3 DNA reads as TGTGCCAGCAGTTACTCCGGGACTAGCGGGGACGTCTTC. The genes are TRBV6-5 and TRBJ2-1; 13 nucleotides match TRBD2. This CDR3 is built from 13 residues. Germline V gives CDR1 MNHEY, CDR2 SVGAGI.

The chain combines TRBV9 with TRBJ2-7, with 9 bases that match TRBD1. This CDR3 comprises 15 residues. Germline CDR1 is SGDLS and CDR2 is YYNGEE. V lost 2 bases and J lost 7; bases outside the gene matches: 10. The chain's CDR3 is CASSVTDRGLGEQYF. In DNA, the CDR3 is TGTGCCAGCAGCGTGACGGACAGGGGTCTGGGGGAGCAGTACTTC.

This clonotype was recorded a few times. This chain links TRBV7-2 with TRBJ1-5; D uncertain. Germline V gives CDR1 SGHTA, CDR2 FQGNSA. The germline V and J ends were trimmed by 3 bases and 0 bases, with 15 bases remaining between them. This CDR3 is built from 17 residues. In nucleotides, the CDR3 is TGTGCCAGCAGCTTTCTCCCCACCCGCTATAGCAATCAGCCCCAGCATTTT. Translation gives CASSFLPTRYSNQPQHF.

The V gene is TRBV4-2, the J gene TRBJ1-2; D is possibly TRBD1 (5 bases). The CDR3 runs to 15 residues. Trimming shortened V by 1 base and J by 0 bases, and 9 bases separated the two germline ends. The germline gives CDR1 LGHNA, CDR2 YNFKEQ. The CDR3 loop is CASSQAGATNYGYTF. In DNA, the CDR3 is TGTGCCAGCAGCCAAGCCGGGGCCACTAACTATGGCTACACCTTC.

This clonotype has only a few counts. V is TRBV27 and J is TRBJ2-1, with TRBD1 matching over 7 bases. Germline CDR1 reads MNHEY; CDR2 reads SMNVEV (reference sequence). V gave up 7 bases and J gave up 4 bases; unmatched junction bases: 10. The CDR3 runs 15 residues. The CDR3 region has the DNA TGTGCCAGCACCCCTAGGGGGCCCTTATACAATGAGCAGTTCTTC. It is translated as CASTPRGPLYNEQFF.